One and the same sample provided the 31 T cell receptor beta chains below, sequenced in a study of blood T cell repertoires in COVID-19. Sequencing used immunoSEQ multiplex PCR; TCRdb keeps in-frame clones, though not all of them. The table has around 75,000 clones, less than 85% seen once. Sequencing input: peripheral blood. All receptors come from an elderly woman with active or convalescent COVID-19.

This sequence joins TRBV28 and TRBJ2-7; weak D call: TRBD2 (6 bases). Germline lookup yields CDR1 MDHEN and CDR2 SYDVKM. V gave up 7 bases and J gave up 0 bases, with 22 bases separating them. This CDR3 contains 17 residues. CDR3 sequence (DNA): TGTGCCAGCACCCGTTGGGGAGGCGATCTAAGCTCCTACGAGCAGTACTTC. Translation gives CASTRWGGDLSSYEQYF.

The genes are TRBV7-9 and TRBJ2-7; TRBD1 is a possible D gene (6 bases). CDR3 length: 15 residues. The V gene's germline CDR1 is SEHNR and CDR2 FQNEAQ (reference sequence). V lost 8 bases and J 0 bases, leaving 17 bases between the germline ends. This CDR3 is CASGPLGHFSYEQYF. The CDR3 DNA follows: TGTGCCAGCGGCCCTTTGGGACACTTCTCCTACGAGCAGTACTTC.

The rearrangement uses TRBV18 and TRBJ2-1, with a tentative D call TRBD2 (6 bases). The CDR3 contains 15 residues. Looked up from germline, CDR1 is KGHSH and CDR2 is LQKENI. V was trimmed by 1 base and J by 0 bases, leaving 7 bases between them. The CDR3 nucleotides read TGTGCCAGCTCACCACGCGGGGACTCCTACAATGAGCAGTTCTTC. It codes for CASSPRGDSYNEQFF.

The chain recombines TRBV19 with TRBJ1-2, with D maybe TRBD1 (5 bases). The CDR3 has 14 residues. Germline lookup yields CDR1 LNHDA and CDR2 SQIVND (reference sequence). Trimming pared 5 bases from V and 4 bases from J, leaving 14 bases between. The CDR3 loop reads CASSPTETGYGYTF. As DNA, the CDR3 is TGTGCCAGTAGTCCGACAGAGACTGGCTATGGCTACACCTTC.

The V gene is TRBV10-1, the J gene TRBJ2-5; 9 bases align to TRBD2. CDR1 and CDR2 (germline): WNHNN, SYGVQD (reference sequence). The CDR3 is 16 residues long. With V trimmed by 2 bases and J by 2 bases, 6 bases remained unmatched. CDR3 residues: CASSERRSGGQETQYF. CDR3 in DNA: TGCGCCAGCAGTGAGCGTCGCAGCGGGGGGCAAGAGACCCAGTACTTC.

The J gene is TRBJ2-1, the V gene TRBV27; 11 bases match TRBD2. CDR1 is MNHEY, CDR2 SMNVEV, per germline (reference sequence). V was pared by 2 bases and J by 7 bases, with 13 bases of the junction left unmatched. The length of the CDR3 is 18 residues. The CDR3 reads CASSLTSGGRIRRNEQFF. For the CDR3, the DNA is TGTGCCAGCAGTTTAACTAGCGGGGGACGAATACGGAGGAATGAGCAGTTCTTC.

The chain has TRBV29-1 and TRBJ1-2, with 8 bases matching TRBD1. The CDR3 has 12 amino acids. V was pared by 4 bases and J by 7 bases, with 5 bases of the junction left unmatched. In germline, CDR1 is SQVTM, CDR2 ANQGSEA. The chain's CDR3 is CSVAGQGRGYTF. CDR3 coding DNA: TGCAGCGTTGCTGGACAGGGTCGTGGCTACACCTTC.

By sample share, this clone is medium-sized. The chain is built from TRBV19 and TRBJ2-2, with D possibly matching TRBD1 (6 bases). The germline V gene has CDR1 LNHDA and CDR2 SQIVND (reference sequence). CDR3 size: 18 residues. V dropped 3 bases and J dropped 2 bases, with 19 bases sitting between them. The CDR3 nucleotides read TGTGCCAGTAGTATGCAGAAGATACAGGGAATTAACACCGGGGAGCTGTTTTTT. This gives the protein CASSMQKIQGINTGELFF.

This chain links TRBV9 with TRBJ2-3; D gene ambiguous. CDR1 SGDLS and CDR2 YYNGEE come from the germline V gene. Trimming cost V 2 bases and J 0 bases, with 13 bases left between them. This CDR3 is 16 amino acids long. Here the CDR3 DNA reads TGTGCCAGCAGCGTCTTAGCACTCGAAAGCACAGATACGCAGTATTTT. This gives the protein CASSVLALESTDTQYF.

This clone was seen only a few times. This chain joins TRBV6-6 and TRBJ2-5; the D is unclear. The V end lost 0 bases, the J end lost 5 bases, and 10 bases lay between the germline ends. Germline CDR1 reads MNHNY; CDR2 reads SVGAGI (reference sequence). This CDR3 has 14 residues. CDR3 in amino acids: CASSYSTGRETQYF. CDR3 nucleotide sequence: TGTGCCAGCAGTTACTCGACCGGCAGGGAGACCCAGTACTTC.

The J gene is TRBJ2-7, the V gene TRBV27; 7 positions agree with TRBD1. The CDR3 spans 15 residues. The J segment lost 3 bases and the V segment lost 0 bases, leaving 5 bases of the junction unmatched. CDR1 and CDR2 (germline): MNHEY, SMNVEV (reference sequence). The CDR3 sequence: CASSLSVRGFYEQYF. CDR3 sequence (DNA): TGTGCCAGCAGTTTATCGGTCAGGGGGTTCTACGAGCAGTACTTC.

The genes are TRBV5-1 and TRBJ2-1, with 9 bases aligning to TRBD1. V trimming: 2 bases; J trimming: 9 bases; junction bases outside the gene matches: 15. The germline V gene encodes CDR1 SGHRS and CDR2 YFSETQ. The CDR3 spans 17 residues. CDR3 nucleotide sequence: TGCGCCAGCAGCTTTGGGGCAGAGGGACAGGGTGGTGGTGAGCAGTTCTTC. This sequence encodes CASSFGAEGQGGGEQFF.

The CDR3 protein is CASSLGRGAAGGYTF. The CDR3 bases are TGTGCCAGCAGCTTAGGCCGGGGAGCGGCTGGTGGCTACACCTTC. The rearrangement links TRBV7-2 to TRBJ1-2; unclear D gene. The ends were cut back, 1 base at V and 7 bases at J, with 16 bases in the middle. Germline loops: CDR1 SGHTA, CDR2 FQGNSA. This CDR3 has 15 amino acids.

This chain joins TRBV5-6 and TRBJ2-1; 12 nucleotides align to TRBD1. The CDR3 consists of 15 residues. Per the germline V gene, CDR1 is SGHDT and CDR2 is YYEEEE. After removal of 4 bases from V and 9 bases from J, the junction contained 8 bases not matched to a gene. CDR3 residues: CASSSRDRGRSEQFF. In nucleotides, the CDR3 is TGTGCCAGCAGCAGCCGGGACAGGGGGCGTAGTGAGCAGTTCTTC.

In DNA form, the CDR3 reads TGTGCCAGCAGTTCCCGGTACCAAGAGACCCAGTACTTC. Encoded protein: CASSSRYQETQYF. The chain couples TRBV27 to TRBJ2-5; D is unresolved. The germline V gene has CDR1 MNHEY and CDR2 SMNVEV (reference sequence). V was shortened by 4 bases and J by 0 bases, with 6 bases between the two germline ends. The CDR3 runs to 13 residues.

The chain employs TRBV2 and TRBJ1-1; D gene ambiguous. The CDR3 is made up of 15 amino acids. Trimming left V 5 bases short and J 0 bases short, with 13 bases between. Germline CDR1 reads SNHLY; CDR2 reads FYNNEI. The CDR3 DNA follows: TGTGCCAGCAGTTATACGGATACTATGAACACTGAAGCTTTCTTT. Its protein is CASSYTDTMNTEAFF.

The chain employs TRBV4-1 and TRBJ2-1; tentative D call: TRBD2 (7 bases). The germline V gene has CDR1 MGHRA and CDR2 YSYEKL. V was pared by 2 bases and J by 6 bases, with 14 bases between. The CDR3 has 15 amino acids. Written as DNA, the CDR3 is TGCGCCAGCAGCCAATGGGGGGGGGCCCCCAATGAGCAGTTCTTC. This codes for CASSQWGGAPNEQFF.

The CDR3 sequence: CASSTRDRASTNEKLFF. The CDR3 DNA follows: TGCGCCAGCAGCACCCGGGACAGGGCCTCAACTAATGAAAAACTGTTTTTT. This chain uses TRBV4-3 with TRBJ1-4; 9 bases are a match to TRBD1. CDR3 size: 17 residues. V lost 5 bases and J lost 0; bases outside the gene matches: 7. Germline V gene sequence: CDR1 LGHNA, CDR2 YSLEER.

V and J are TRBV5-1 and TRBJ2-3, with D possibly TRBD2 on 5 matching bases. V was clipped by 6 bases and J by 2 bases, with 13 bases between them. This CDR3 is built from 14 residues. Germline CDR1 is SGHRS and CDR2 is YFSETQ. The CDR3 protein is CASKVVAYTDTQYF. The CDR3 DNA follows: TGCGCCAGCAAGGTAGTAGCGTACACAGATACGCAGTATTTT. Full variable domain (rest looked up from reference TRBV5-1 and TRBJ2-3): KAGVTQTPRYLIKTRGQQVTLSCSPISGHRSVSWYQQTPGQGLQFLFEYFSETQRNKGNFPGRFSGRQFSNSRSEMNVSTLELGDSALYLCASKVVAYTDTQYFGPGTRLTVL.

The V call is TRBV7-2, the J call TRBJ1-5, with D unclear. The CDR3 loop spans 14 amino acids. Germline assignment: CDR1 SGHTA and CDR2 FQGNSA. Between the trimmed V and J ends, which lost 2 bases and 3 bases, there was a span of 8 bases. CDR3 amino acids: CASSLTGINQPQHF. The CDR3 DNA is TGTGCCAGCAGCTTAACGGGAATCAATCAGCCCCAGCATTTT.

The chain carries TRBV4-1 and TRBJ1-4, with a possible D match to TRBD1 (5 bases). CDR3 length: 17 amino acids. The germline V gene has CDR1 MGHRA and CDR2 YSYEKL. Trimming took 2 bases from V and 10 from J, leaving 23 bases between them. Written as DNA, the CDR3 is TGCGCCAGCAGCCAAACAAACGGGGGGACGGGGTTCGGAAAACTGTTTTTT. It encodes CASSQTNGGTGFGKLFF.

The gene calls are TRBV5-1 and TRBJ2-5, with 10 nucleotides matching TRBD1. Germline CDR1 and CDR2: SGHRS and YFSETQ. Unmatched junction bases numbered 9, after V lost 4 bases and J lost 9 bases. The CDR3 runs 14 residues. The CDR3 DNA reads TGCGCCAGCAGCGGGGGGGACAGGGGCTCGTCCCAGTACTTC. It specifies CASSGGDRGSSQYF.

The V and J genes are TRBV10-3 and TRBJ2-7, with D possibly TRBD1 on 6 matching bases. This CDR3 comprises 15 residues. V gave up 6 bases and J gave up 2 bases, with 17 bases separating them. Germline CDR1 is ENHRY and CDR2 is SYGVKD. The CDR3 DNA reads TGTGCCATCAGGGGAACATCGGACAGCCCCTACGAGCAGTACTTC. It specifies CAIRGTSDSPYEQYF.

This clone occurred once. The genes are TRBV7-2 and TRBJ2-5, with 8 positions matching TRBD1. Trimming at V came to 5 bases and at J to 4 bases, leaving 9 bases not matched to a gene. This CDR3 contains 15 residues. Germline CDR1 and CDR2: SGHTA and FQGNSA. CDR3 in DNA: TGTGCCAGCAGCAGCGACAGGGGCCAGGGAGAGACCCAGTACTTC. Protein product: CASSSDRGQGETQYF.

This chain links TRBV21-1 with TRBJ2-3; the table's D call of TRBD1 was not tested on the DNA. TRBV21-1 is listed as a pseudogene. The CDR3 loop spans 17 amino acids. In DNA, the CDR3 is TGTGCCAGCAGCGACCGACTCAGGGGACCCAGCACAGATACGCAGTATTTT. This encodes CASSDRLRGPSTDTQYF.

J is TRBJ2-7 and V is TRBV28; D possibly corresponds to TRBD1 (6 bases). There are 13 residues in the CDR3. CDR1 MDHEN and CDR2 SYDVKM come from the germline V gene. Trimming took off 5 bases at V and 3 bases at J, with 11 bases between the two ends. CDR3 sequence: CASSPQTGYEQYF. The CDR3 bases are TGTGCCAGCAGTCCCCAGACAGGCTACGAGCAGTACTTC.

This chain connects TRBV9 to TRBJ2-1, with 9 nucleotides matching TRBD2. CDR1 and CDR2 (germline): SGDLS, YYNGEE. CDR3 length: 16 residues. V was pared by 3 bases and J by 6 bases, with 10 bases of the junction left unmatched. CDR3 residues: CASSGLAGVGSNEQFF. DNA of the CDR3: TGTGCCAGCAGCGGATTAGCGGGGGTGGGTAGCAATGAGCAGTTCTTC.

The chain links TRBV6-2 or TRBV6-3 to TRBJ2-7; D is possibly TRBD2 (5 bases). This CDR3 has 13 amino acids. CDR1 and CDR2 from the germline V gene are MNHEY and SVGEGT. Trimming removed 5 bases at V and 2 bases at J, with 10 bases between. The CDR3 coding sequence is TGTGCCAGCAGTCGGACTGGCACCTACGAGCAGTACTTC. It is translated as CASSRTGTYEQYF.

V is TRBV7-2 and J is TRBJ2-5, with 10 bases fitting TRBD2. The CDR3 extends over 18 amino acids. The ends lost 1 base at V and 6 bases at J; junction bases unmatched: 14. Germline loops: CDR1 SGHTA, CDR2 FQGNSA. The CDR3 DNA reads TGTGCCAGCAGCTTAGTCAAAAGCGGGAGGGATACCCCGAAGACCCAGTACTTC. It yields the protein CASSLVKSGRDTPKTQYF.

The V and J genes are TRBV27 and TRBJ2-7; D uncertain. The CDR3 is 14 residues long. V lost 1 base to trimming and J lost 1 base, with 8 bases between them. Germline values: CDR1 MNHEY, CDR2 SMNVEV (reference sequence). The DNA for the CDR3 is TGTGCCAGCAGTTTATTTTCGGGTTCCTACGAGCAGTACTTC. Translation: CASSLFSGSYEQYF.

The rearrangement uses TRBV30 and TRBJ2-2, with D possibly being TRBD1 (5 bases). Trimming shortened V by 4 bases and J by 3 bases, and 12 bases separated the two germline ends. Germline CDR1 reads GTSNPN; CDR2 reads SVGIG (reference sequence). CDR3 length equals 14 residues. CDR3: CAWNGARDTGELFF. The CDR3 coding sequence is TGTGCCTGGAATGGGGCTCGGGACACCGGGGAGCTGTTTTTT.